Below, 8 T cell receptor beta chains from the same sample are listed, as sequenced in a study of blood T cell repertoires in COVID-19. Here immunoSEQ multiplex PCR was the method, and the copy in TCRdb shows in-frame clones only, minus some. The table shows approximately 210,000 clones, with less than 90% occurring only once. Sequenced input: peripheral blood. The receptors were sampled from a man aged 30 to 39 with active or convalescent COVID-19.

The chain couples TRBV12-3 or TRBV12-4 to TRBJ2-7, with a weak D call TRBD1 (5 bases). The CDR3 totals 12 residues. The germline V and J ends were trimmed by 5 bases and 3 bases, with 8 bases remaining between them. The chain's CDR3 is CASSPTDYEQYF. Written as DNA, the CDR3 is TGTGCCAGCAGTCCGACAGACTACGAGCAGTACTTC.

V usage is TRBV28 and J usage is TRBJ1-2, with a tentative D call TRBD1 (6 bases). V dropped 6 bases and J dropped 8 bases, with 13 bases sitting between them. CDR3 length equals 12 residues. Germline-derived CDR1 and CDR2 are MDHEN and SYDVKM. The CDR3 sequence: CASSVRQAGYTF. Written as DNA, the CDR3 is TGTGCCAGCAGCGTAAGACAGGCGGGCTACACCTTC.

The chain links TRBV19 to TRBJ2-1, with 7 bases matching TRBD2. CDR1 is LNHDA, CDR2 SQIVND, per germline (reference sequence). The J segment lost 5 bases and the V segment lost 3 bases, leaving 4 bases of the junction unmatched. This CDR3 is 14 amino acids long. The CDR3 sequence: CASSISLADNEQFF. CDR3 nucleotide sequence: TGTGCCAGTAGTATCTCCCTAGCGGACAATGAGCAGTTCTTC.

This chain links TRBV9 with TRBJ1-2; unclear D gene. Trimming left V 1 base short and J 2 bases short, with 12 bases between. The CDR3 spans 15 residues. Looked up from germline, CDR1 is SGDLS and CDR2 is YYNGEE. Written as DNA, the CDR3 is TGTGCCAGCAGCGTAAGTACAGCTCCAAACTATGGCTACACCTTC. This gives the protein CASSVSTAPNYGYTF.

The genes are TRBV28 and TRBJ2-7; 16 bases align to TRBD2. Germline assignment: CDR1 MDHEN and CDR2 SYDVKM. Losses at the gene ends were 4 bases for V and 4 bases for J; bases not matched to a gene: 7. This CDR3 contains 17 residues. As DNA, the CDR3 is TGTGCCAGCAGTTCCCCGGGACTAGCGGGAGGGCGGTACGAGCAGTACTTC. It yields the protein CASSSPGLAGGRYEQYF.

In this sample, this clone turned up once. The chain combines TRBV5-5 with TRBJ1-2, with a tentative D call TRBD1 (6 bases). Germline V gene data show CDR1 as SGHKS and CDR2 as YYEKEE (reference sequence). This CDR3 is built from 13 residues. V shed 4 bases and J shed 2 bases, with 9 bases lying between them. This chain's CDR3 is CASSPDRNYGYTF. The CDR3 DNA reads TGTGCCAGCAGCCCAGACAGGAACTATGGCTACACCTTC.

The chain employs TRBV9 and TRBJ1-2, with unresolved D. Germline CDR1 reads SGDLS; CDR2 reads YYNGEE. The length of the CDR3 is 12 residues. Trimming took off 5 bases at V and 2 bases at J, with 7 bases between the two ends. The chain's CDR3 is CASRSINYGYTF. The CDR3 DNA sequence: TGTGCCAGCAGATCCATCAACTATGGCTACACCTTC.

A word on this clone: This CDR3 is also generated by other DNA sequences in the sample. This chain connects TRBV18 to TRBJ1-1, with a tentative D call TRBD1 (5 bases). CDR1 is KGHSH and CDR2 is LQKENI in the germline V gene. Trimming took off 1 base at V and 0 bases at J, with 6 bases between the two ends. The CDR3 covers 14 residues. CDR3: CASSPQGMNTEAFF. The CDR3 DNA follows: TGTGCCAGCTCACCACAGGGGATGAACACTGAAGCTTTCTTT.